This T cell receptor (beta chain) was captured in a study of T-cell memory formation after mild COVID-19. In the study overall: For the most part, TCR clusters were specific to one donor.

MiXCR, applied by TCRdb to the 5' RACE reads, yields one record per CDR3 protein. The table includes around 100,000 distinct CDR3 sequences, 11% detected once. This clonotype was observed at least ten times. V dropped 2 bases and J dropped 6 bases, with 11 bases sitting between them. There are 14 residues in the CDR3. Germline V lookup: CDR1 SGHTA, CDR2 FQGTGA. This chain joins TRBV7-3 and TRBJ2-1, with a weak D call TRBD2 (6 bases). Input material: PBMCs or a T cell subset sorted from them (not recorded which). This receptor was taken from a man aged 18 to 29 who had mild COVID-19 (a few samples of this study predate the infection). Cell type and time point are not known. CDR3 sequence (DNA): TGTGCCAGCAGCTTACTGGGAGGTCCCAATGAGCAGTTCTTC. Amino acid sequence: CASSLLGGPNEQFF.